This TCR beta chain derives from a study of blood T cell repertoires in COVID-19. Study-wide context: Donors in the United States, Italy and Spain gave samples during acute or convalescent COVID-19. Sample material is recorded as cDNA or gDNA derived from T cells, B-cell-depleted T cells, or PBMCs.

Methods used by the authors: Scientists estimated how many nucleated cells there were by amplifying reference gene primers. TCRdb's table, derived via immunoSEQ multiplex PCR, lists solely in-frame clones and lacks some. V and J calls and clone size come straight from that table; D and trimming were deduced from the DNA. The sample has approximately 220,000 clones, around 90% seen once. The CDR3 contains 14 residues. CDR1 and CDR2 from the germline V gene are SGHNT and YYREEE (reference sequence). The trim removed 4 bases at V and 4 bases at J, leaving 3 bases unmatched. Material: PBMCs or T cells enriched from blood (not recorded which). The sequence was collected from a man in his thirties or forties who had been exposed to COVID-19. The chain employs TRBV5-4 and TRBJ1-5; 9 bases are shared with TRBD1. In DNA form, the CDR3 reads TGTGCCAGCAGCCAACAGGGGGCGAATCAGCCCCAGCATTTT. Translating it yields CASSQQGANQPQHF. Together with reference TRBV5-4 and TRBJ1-5, the CDR3 gives the full variable domain: ETGVTQSPTHLIKTRGQQVTLRCSSQSGHNTVSWYQQALGQGPQFIFQYYREEENGRGNFPPRFSGLQFPNYSSELNVNALELDDSALYLCASSQQGANQPQHFGDGTRLSIL.